Detailed here is one T cell receptor beta chain. Its antigen is not yet known. One base away there is no much larger clone; base qualities are not given. Hyperthyroidism patients were newly diagnosed, had a disease duration of under 2 months, and were aged 18 to 65 years. Patients with uncontrolled infections, other autoimmune diseases, pregnancy or lactation were excluded. Diagnoses were based on clinical symptoms, serum thyroxine and TRAb, thyroid ultrasound and orbital computed tomography. For progressor patients, blood was drawn at the first diagnosis of hyperthyroidism, before any ophthalmopathy symptoms had appeared. PBMCs were isolated from 7.5 to 10 ml of fresh peripheral blood by Ficoll-Paque density gradient centrifugation. Progressor patients were first diagnosed with Graves' hyperthyroidism and then developed ophthalmopathy during follow-up. Total RNA was extracted with Trizol reagent, and quality was checked on an Agilent 2100 Bioanalyzer.

CDR1 and CDR2 (GTSNPN, SVGIG) derive from the germline V gene (reference sequence). There are 14 amino acids in the CDR3, from cysteine to phenylalanine inclusive. The read is trimmed to its CDR3 DNA, 42 bases read in frame from base 1. Trimming removed 1 base from V and 4 bases from J; the gene matches leave 4 bases unexplained. The data stem from a study of T cells in Graves' hyperthyroidism and ophthalmopathy (dated by TCRdb to the late 2010s). Regarding the study in general: Peripheral blood was collected at initial diagnosis, before any treatment. To identify TCR V-J signatures that set the groups apart, the researchers used a discovery cohort of 100 or so patients, made up of 43 with Graves' ophthalmopathy and 57 with stable Graves' hyperthyroidism. An independent validation cohort of under 20 hyperthyroidism patients and 15 or so patients who later progressed to ophthalmopathy tested prospective prediction of ophthalmopathy. The 75 to 100 discovery patients were randomly divided into training and test sets at a 7:3 ratio. The study also compared thyroid tissue and blood T-cell repertoires from more than 5 Graves' hyperthyroidism patients. Once sampling was done, hyperthyroidism patients were given methimazole at a starting dose of 30 mg daily, whereas ophthalmopathy patients were given high-dose intravenous methylprednisolone. According to the paper, TCR Vbeta CDR3 sequencing was carried out on 135 peripheral blood samples, which came from more than 40 ophthalmopathy, 70 to 80 hyperthyroidism and roughly 17 progressor patients.

On the study overall, not on this receptor specifically: Blood samples also contained most of the expanded thyroid clonotypes (frequency above 0.001), which suggests that blood repertoires may reflect thyroid immune responses. A model built on a 13 V-J signature distinguished ophthalmopathy from stable hyperthyroidism, reaching roughly 88% sensitivity and about 81% specificity in cross-validation and 80%/75% in testing. In validation, the model predicted progression to ophthalmopathy with approximately 70% sensitivity and approximately 78% specificity, a median of about 6.7 months before onset. No statistical method was used to fix the sample size in advance, and group allocation was not hidden from the investigators.

TCR beta CDR3 regions were amplified from RNA transcripts. A first-round RT-PCR of the TCR CDR3 used the HTBI primer set with the Qiagen OneStep RT-PCR kit. The libraries were constructed in a second round of multiplex PCR and then size-selected and purified. Libraries were sequenced paired-end with 100 bp reads on an Illumina HiSeq2000. Turning to the authors' computational methods: SOAPnuke was used to process the raw data, throwing out any read that contained adapters or uncalled bases, had a mean Phred below 15, or lacked an exact constant-primer or identifier match. COPE v1.2.5 was used to merge the high-quality paired reads, and each unique nucleotide sequence was defined as a clonotype. MiTCR v1.1 was used to align the clonotypes against IMGT TRBV, TRBD and TRBJ reference segments. Only V-J combinations with frequency above 0.0001, covering 99.2% of repertoires, were analysed. A TCS score was defined as the ratio between F50 (clonal expansion) and ExV (chaos), using BLOSUM62-based TCRdist between CDR3 peptides within each V-J. Welch's t-statistics and random forest reduced 514 V-J features to fewer than 15, which were used in a naive Bayes classifier (R e1071). TCRdb reprocessing: public reads trimmed at Q25 with fastp, clones called with MiXCR, in-frame beta chains kept. One record per CDR3 amino acid sequence lists the most common genes and DNA. The V and J calls and clone size come from TCRdb's table, not from the authors' own analysis. Present in this sample are about 580,000 distinct CDR3 sequences, 14% of which were seen just once. The ten largest clones take up about 5.8% of the sample.

The sequenced sample was blood. The TCR sequence derives from a young woman with Graves' hyperthyroidism that later progressed to Graves' ophthalmopathy. Recombination connected TRBV30 to TRBJ1-5; 7 nucleotides in the junction match TRBD1. The DNA reads TGTGCCTGGAGTGCTTTGACAGGGAATCAGCCCCAGCATTTT. Translated, this is CAWSALTGNQPQHF.